One and the same sample provided the 8 T cell receptor beta chains below, sequenced in a study of blood T cell repertoires in COVID-19. Libraries were prepared by immunoSEQ multiplex PCR; TCRdb keeps only in-frame clonotypes and omits some of them. The sample consists of 150,000 or so clones, 70% to 90% of them appearing once. Specimen: peripheral blood. These receptors all come from a man aged 55 to 70 with COVID-19, enrolled during active disease.

This clone was seen once. Different DNA sequences within this sample yield the same CDR3. This chain's CDR3 is CASSLSGGSYNEQFF. CDR3 in DNA: TGCGCCAGCAGCTTGTCGGGGGGGTCATACAATGAGCAGTTCTTC. The rearrangement uses TRBV5-1 and TRBJ2-1, with TRBD2 matching over 8 bases. The CDR3 loop spans 15 amino acids. V lost 1 base to trimming and J lost 4 bases; unmatched junction nucleotides: 4. From germline, CDR1 is SGHRS and CDR2 YFSETQ.

The chain links TRBV6-2 or TRBV6-3 to TRBJ2-4; D gene ambiguous. CDR1 is MNHEY and CDR2 is SVGEGT in the germline V gene. CDR3 length: 16 amino acids. Deletions cut 2 bases from V and 2 bases from J, with 13 bases between. Written as DNA, the CDR3 is TGTGCCAGCAGTTACCGCACCACAATCTCCAAAAACATTCAGTACTTC. The encoded protein is CASSYRTTISKNIQYF.

The CDR3 region is CASSFLRTGGELFF. The DNA for the CDR3 is TGTGCCAGCAGTTTCCTCAGGACAGGCGGGGAGCTGTTTTTT. The chain couples TRBV27 to TRBJ2-2; TRBD1 aligns across 7 bases. V lost 3 bases, J lost 7 bases, and 5 bases stayed unmatched. CDR1 and CDR2 (germline): MNHEY, SMNVEV (reference sequence). The CDR3 contains 14 residues.

This rearrangement joins TRBV12-3 or TRBV12-4 to TRBJ1-2, with TRBD1 as a possible D gene (6 bases). The CDR3 length is 13 residues. Trimming cost V 6 bases and J 4 bases, with 12 bases left between them. In DNA, the CDR3 is TGTGCCAGCAGCCCACAGGGCCGCTATGGCTACACCTTC. The encoded protein is CASSPQGRYGYTF.

The J gene is TRBJ2-7, the V gene TRBV6-1; weak D call: TRBD2 (7 bases). Trimming stripped 1 base from V and 6 bases from J, with 10 bases between. CDR3 length: 13 residues. Germline V gene data show CDR1 as MNHNS and CDR2 as SASEGT. CDR3 DNA: TGTGCCAGCAGTGAAGTGGGGGGGCTCGAGCAGTACTTC. Protein product: CASSEVGGLEQYF.

In regard to this clone: Other DNA sequences of this sample code for an identical CDR3. The V gene is TRBV7-2, the J gene TRBJ1-1; no firm D call. Looked up from germline, CDR1 is SGHTA and CDR2 is FQGNSA. This CDR3 comprises 14 residues. The V end was cut by 1 base, the J end by 0 bases, with 6 bases between. CDR3 loop: CASSLGQLNTEAFF. The CDR3, as DNA: TGTGCCAGCAGCTTAGGCCAGTTGAACACTGAAGCTTTCTTT.

This clone was detected a few times. The genes are TRBV27 and TRBJ2-2; 11 nucleotides line up with TRBD2. The CDR3 loop spans 18 amino acids. Germline CDR1 reads MNHEY; CDR2 reads SMNVEV (reference sequence). V was clipped by 5 bases and J by 8 bases; unmatched bases: 16. For the CDR3, the DNA is TGTGCCAGCAGTCCGCCAACCCTACTAGCGGGGGAGTTAGGGGAGCTGTTTTTT. This encodes CASSPPTLLAGELGELFF.

The gene calls are TRBV6-6 and TRBJ1-2; D not resolved. CDR1 and CDR2 (germline): MNHNY, SVGAGI (reference sequence). Between the trimmed V and J ends, which lost 0 bases and 2 bases, there was a span of 10 bases. CDR3 length equals 15 residues. The DNA for the CDR3 is TGTGCCAGCAGTTACTCAGAGGAAAAGAACTATGGCTACACCTTC. It codes for CASSYSEEKNYGYTF.